The rows below give T cell receptor beta chains drawn from one sample of a study of T cells in Graves' hyperthyroidism and ophthalmopathy. From the multiplex PCR reads, TCRdb called clonotypes with MiXCR, one entry per CDR3 protein. Of some 600,000 distinct CDR3 sequences listed, 14% are singletons. Sequencing was done on a sample of blood. Receptors originate from a woman aged 25 to 39 with Graves' hyperthyroidism that later progressed to Graves' ophthalmopathy. Each CDR3 is given with its conserved first and last residue. A D gene is named only where the DNA matches it firmly. Clone sizes are given selectively: once, few, many, or a class where the clone is expanded.

>few|15|TRBV12-3/TRBV12-4|TRBJ2-1|TRBD2
CASSFFGRELGEQFF
TGTGCCAGCAGTTTCTTCGGGCGGGAGTTAGGTGAGCAGTTCTTC
>many|15|TRBV20-1|TRBJ2-7|TRBD2
CSARDRTSGGYEQYF
TGCAGTGCTAGAGATAGAACTAGCGGGGGCTACGAGCAGTACTTC
>many|13|TRBV11-3|TRBJ2-3|.
CASLLVSTDTQYF
TGTGCCAGCCTTCTAGTGTCCACAGATACGCAGTATTTT
>.|15|TRBV19|TRBJ1-4|.
CASSIGTAANEKLFF
TGTGCCAGTAGTATAGGCACGGCAGCTAATGAAAAACTGTTTTTT
>many|15|TRBV12-3/TRBV12-4|TRBJ2-1|TRBD2
CASSFSGRAHNEQFF
TGTGCCAGCAGTTTCAGCGGGAGGGCACACAATGAGCAGTTCTTC
>many|14|TRBV7-2|TRBJ1-4|.
CASSPTATNEKLFF
TGTGCCAGCAGCCCGACCGCAACTAATGAAAAACTGTTTTTT
>many|13|TRBV10-3|TRBJ1-2|.
CANQGNEGYGYTF
TGTGCCAATCAGGGGAACGAGGGATATGGCTACACCTTC
>.|18|TRBV4-1|TRBJ2-2|TRBD2
CASSQDRTSGRYTGELFF
TGCGCCAGCAGCCAAGATCGGACTAGCGGGAGGTACACCGGGGAGCTGTTTTTT
>many|15|TRBV6-1|TRBJ1-1|.
CASSSAGLSNTEAFF
TGTGCCAGCAGTTCCGCGGGACTTTCGAACACTGAAGCTTTCTTT
>.|14|TRBV5-4|TRBJ2-1|.
CASSRERTDNEQFF
TGTGCCAGCAGCCGGGAGAGAACTGACAATGAGCAGTTCTTC
>many|15|TRBV5-1|TRBJ2-1|TRBD2
CASRPSGSSYNEQFF
TGTGCCAGCAGGCCTAGCGGGAGCTCCTACAATGAGCAGTTCTTC
>many|13|TRBV7-2|TRBJ2-1|TRBD1
CASGQGNYNEQFF
TGTGCCAGCGGACAGGGGAACTACAATGAGCAGTTCTTC
>many|14|TRBV7-9|TRBJ2-5|.
CASSSDREQETQYF
TGTGCCAGCAGTTCCGACAGAGAACAGGAGACCCAGTACTTC
>many|13|TRBV18|TRBJ2-5|.
CASQRTTQETQYF
TGTGCCAGCCAGCGGACAACACAAGAGACCCAGTACTTC
>.|15|TRBV5-1|TRBJ2-3|TRBD1
CASSEGQGITDTQYF
TGCGCCAGCAGCGAGGGACAGGGTATCACAGATACGCAGTATTTT
>many|14|TRBV20-1|TRBJ2-2|TRBD2
CSARTSGNTGELFF
TGCAGTGCTAGAACTAGCGGGAACACCGGGGAGCTGTTTTTT
>.|16|TRBV7-2|TRBJ2-2|TRBD1
CASSLTGQGGTGELFF
TGTGCCAGCAGCTTGACGGGACAGGGAGGCACCGGGGAGCTGTTTTTT
>.|15|TRBV24-1|TRBJ2-1|TRBD2
CVTSELAVSYNEQFF
TGTGTCACCAGTGAGCTAGCGGTCTCCTACAATGAGCAGTTCTTC
>few|14|TRBV4-1|TRBJ2-4|.
CASSQVQDGNIQYF
TGCGCCAGCAGCCAAGTTCAGGATGGGAACATTCAGTACTTC
>many|11|TRBV12-3/TRBV12-4|TRBJ1-5|.
CASSSLGPQHF
TGTGCCAGCAGTTCCTTAGGGCCCCAGCATTTT
>many|16|TRBV11-1|TRBJ2-1|.
CASSLASGPHVNEQFF
TGTGCCAGCAGCTTAGCTTCCGGACCCCATGTCAATGAGCAGTTCTTC
>.|12|TRBV20-1|TRBJ1-1|.
CSALRVNPEAFF
TGCAGTGCCCTCAGGGTAAACCCTGAAGCTTTCTTT
>many|17|TRBV11-2|TRBJ2-1|TRBD2
CASSSLLAGDHSGEQFF
TGTGCCAGCAGCTCACTTCTAGCGGGAGATCATTCTGGTGAGCAGTTCTTC
>.|15|TRBV27|TRBJ2-7|.
CASIPQGGGFYEQYF
TGTGCCAGCATCCCCCAGGGAGGGGGCTTCTACGAGCAGTACTTC
>many|11|TRBV30|TRBJ1-2|.
CAWSPSYGYTF
TGTGCCTGGAGCCCTTCCTATGGCTACACCTTC
>few|18|TRBV10-3|TRBJ2-6|TRBD1
CAISAGDRGSSGANVLTF
TGTGCCATCAGTGCCGGGGACAGGGGGTCCTCTGGGGCCAACGTCCTGACTTTC
>.|15|TRBV29-1|TRBJ2-7|TRBD2
CSVGGTSGTTYEQYF
TGCAGCGTTGGGGGGACTAGCGGGACCACCTACGAGCAGTACTTC
>few|14|TRBV29-1|TRBJ2-4|.
CSVESEPAKNIQYF
TGCAGCGTTGAAAGTGAACCAGCCAAAAACATTCAGTACTTC
>many|16|TRBV28|TRBJ2-1|TRBD1
CASRIGPGTGDNEQFF
TGTGCCAGCAGAATAGGCCCCGGGACAGGGGACAATGAGCAGTTCTTC
>.|12|TRBV2|TRBJ1-1|.
CASRTEVTEAFF
TGTGCCAGCAGGACGGAGGTCACTGAAGCTTTCTTT
>many|17|TRBV28|TRBJ1-4|TRBD1
CASSPRDRGLTNEKLFF
TGTGCCAGCAGTCCCAGAGACAGGGGGCTTACTAATGAAAAACTGTTTTTT
>.|16|TRBV6-2/TRBV6-3|TRBJ1-5|.
CASTPGGGWRNQPQHF
TGTGCCAGCACCCCGGGGGGGGGGTGGCGCAATCAGCCCCAGCATTTT
>.|18|TRBV9|TRBJ2-1|.
CASSGGYNVYSSYNEQFF
TGTGCCAGCAGCGGGGGATACAACGTGTATAGCTCCTACAATGAGCAGTTCTTC
>.|16|TRBV11-3|TRBJ2-7|TRBD2
CASSSRLAALLDEQYF
TGTGCCAGCAGCTCAAGACTAGCGGCACTACTCGACGAGCAGTACTTC
>.|12|TRBV20-1|TRBJ2-7|TRBD1
CSAEGAPNEQYF
TGCAGTGCCGAGGGGGCCCCCAACGAGCAGTACTTC
>few|14|TRBV30|TRBJ2-5|TRBD1
CAWSVPGGGETQYF
TGTGCCTGGAGTGTACCAGGGGGTGGGGAGACCCAGTACTTC
>many|17|TRBV12-3/TRBV12-4|TRBJ2-5|.
CASSYTRIDSPIRPQYF
TGTGCCAGCAGTTATACCAGAATCGACAGCCCCATCAGGCCCCAGTACTTC
>many|13|TRBV6-2/TRBV6-3|TRBJ2-7|TRBD1
CAAAGTGAYEQYF
TGTGCCGCGGCCGGGACAGGCGCCTACGAGCAGTACTTC
>many|13|TRBV6-1|TRBJ1-1|.
CATLKNRETEAFF
TGTGCCACCCTTAAGAACAGGGAGACTGAAGCTTTCTTT
>.|14|TRBV6-5|TRBJ2-7|TRBD2
CASSYSTSGYEQYF
TGTGCCAGCAGTTACTCGACTAGCGGGTACGAGCAGTACTTC